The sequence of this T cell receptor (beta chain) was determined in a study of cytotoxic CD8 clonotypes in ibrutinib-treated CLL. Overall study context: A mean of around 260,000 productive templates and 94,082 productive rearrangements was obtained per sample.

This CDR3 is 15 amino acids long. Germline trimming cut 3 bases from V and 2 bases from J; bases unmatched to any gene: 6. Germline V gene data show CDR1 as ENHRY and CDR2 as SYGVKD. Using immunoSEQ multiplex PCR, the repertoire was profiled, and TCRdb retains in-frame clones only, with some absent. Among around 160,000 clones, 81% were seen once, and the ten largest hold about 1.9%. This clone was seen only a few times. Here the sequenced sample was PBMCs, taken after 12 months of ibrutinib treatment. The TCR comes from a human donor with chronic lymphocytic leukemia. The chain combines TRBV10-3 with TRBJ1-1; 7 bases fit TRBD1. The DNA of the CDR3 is TGTGCCATCAGTGACCCGGACAGGCTTAACACTGAAGCTTTCTTT. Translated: CAISDPDRLNTEAFF.